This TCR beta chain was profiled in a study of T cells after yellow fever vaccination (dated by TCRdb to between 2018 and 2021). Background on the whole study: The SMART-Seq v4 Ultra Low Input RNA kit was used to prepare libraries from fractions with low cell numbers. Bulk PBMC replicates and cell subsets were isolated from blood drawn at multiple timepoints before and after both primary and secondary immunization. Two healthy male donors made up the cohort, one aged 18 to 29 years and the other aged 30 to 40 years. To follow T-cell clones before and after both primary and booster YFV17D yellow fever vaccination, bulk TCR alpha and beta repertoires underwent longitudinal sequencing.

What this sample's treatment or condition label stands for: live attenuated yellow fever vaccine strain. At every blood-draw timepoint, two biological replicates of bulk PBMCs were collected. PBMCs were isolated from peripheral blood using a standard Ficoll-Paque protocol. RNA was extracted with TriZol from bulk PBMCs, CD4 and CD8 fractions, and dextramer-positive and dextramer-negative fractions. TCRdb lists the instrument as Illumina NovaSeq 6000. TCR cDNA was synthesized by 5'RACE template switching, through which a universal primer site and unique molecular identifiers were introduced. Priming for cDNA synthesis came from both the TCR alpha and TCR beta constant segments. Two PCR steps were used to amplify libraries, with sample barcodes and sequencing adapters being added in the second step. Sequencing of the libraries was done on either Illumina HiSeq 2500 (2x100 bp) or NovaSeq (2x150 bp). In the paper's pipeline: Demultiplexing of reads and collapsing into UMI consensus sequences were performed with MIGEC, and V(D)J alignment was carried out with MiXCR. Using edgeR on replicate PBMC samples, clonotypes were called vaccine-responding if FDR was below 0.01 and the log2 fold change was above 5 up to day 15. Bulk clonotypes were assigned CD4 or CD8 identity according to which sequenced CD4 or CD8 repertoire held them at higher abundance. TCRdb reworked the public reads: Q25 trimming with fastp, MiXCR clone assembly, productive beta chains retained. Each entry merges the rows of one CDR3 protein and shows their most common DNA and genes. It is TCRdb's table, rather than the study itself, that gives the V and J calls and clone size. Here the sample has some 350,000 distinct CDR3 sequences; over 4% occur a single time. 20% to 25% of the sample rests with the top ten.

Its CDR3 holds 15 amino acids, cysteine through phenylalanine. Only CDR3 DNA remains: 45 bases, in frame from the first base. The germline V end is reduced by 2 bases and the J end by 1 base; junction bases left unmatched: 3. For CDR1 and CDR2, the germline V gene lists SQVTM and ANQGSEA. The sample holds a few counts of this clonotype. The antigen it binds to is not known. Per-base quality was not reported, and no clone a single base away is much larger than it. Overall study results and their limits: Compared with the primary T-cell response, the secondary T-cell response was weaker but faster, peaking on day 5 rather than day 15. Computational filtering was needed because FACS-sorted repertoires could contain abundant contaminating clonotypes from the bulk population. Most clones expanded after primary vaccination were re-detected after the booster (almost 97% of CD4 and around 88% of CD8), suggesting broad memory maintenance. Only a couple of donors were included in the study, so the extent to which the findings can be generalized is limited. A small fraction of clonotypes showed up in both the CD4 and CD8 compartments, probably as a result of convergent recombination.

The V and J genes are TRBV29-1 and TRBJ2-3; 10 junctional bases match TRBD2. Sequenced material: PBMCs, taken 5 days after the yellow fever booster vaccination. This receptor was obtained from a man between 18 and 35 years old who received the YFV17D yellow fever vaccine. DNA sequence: TGCAGCGTTGAACTAGCGGGGGCTCGCACAGATACGCAGTATTTT. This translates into CSVELAGARTDTQYF.